These 14 T cell receptor beta chains were all obtained from the same sample, sequenced in a study of T-cell memory formation after mild COVID-19. TCRdb redid the calling of the 5' RACE reads with MiXCR, one entry per CDR3 protein. The sample shows approximately 300,000 distinct CDR3 sequences, approximately 8.4% of them seen only once. The sequencing input was PBMCs or a T cell subset sorted from them (not recorded which). These receptors all come from a man younger than 30 who had mild COVID-19 (a few samples of this study predate the infection). Cell type and time point are not known.

The J gene is TRBJ2-3, the V gene TRBV3-1, with TRBD2 matching over 8 bases. CDR3 length: 17 amino acids. Germline trimming cut 0 bases from V and 1 base from J; bases unmatched to any gene: 6. Germline assignment: CDR1 LGHDT and CDR2 YNNKEL (reference sequence). The CDR3 protein is CASSQDRGGDGTDTQYF. In DNA form, the CDR3 reads TGTGCCAGCAGCCAAGACCGGGGGGGGGATGGCACAGATACGCAGTATTTT.

The rearrangement links TRBV7-8 to TRBJ2-4; D gene ambiguous. V was cut by 1 base and J by 2 bases, with 12 bases left in between. The CDR3 is 16 amino acids. Germline CDR1 reads SGHVS; CDR2 reads FQNEAQ. DNA for the CDR3: TGTGCCAGCAGCTTAGTGTCTGGGTTCACCAAAAACATTCAGTACTTC. Its protein is CASSLVSGFTKNIQYF.

This clonotype appeared a few times. The rearrangement joins TRBV4-3 to TRBJ1-6, with a weak D call TRBD1 (6 bases). This CDR3 has 16 amino acids. Germline-derived CDR1 and CDR2 are LGHNA and YSLEER. Trimming removed 5 bases at V and 10 bases at J, with 21 bases between. The DNA of the CDR3 is TGCGCCAGCAGCAAACGGACGGGGGCCAGGGAATCACCCCTCCACTTT. Translated: CASSKRTGARESPLHF.

The rearrangement links TRBV3-1 to TRBJ1-5; the D is unclear. CDR1 and CDR2 from the germline V gene are LGHDT and YNNKEL (reference sequence). V dropped 2 bases and J dropped 6 bases, with 14 bases sitting between them. This CDR3 spans 15 amino acids. The CDR3 nucleotides are TGTGCCAGCAGCCAAAGTCAAACGGGAGTTCAGCCCCAGCATTTT. As protein: CASSQSQTGVQPQHF.

This clonotype was seen a few times. The chain joins TRBV27 to TRBJ1-6; 8 bases fit TRBD1. The CDR3 consists of 13 residues. Trimming cost V 8 bases and J 10 bases; bases outside gene matches: 7. CDR1 MNHEY and CDR2 SMNVEV come from the germline V gene (reference sequence). The chain's CDR3 is CASWGTGLSPLHF. Here the CDR3 DNA reads TGTGCCAGCTGGGGGACAGGATTATCACCCCTCCACTTT.

The J gene is TRBJ2-7, the V gene TRBV4-1; 8 nucleotides agree with TRBD1. The CDR3 runs 14 residues. CDR1 and CDR2 (germline): MGHRA, YSYEKL. The V gene end was trimmed by 4 bases and the J gene end by 1 base; junction bases not matched to a gene: 3. The CDR3, as DNA: TGCGCCAGCAGCCTCCGGACAGGGTCCTACGAGCAGTACGTC. Its protein product is CASSLRTGSYEQYV.

This clonotype was seen at least ten times. This sequence joins TRBV5-5 and TRBJ2-3, with D perhaps matching TRBD2 (6 bases). This CDR3 spans 14 amino acids. Germline values: CDR1 SGHKS, CDR2 YYEKEE (reference sequence). V lost 4 bases to trimming and J lost 4 bases, with 13 bases between them. CDR3 sequence: CASSDGGEADTQYF. The CDR3 DNA sequence: TGTGCCAGCAGCGACGGAGGGGAGGCAGATACGCAGTATTTT.

The rearrangement links TRBV6-1 to TRBJ2-3, with 9 bases that match TRBD2. J gave up 2 bases and V 0 bases, and 3 bases lay outside the gene matches. The CDR3 has 16 residues. Germline V gives CDR1 MNHNS, CDR2 SASEGT. The CDR3 loop reads CASSEAIAGATDTQYF. The CDR3 DNA reads TGTGCCAGCAGTGAAGCGATAGCGGGGGCCACAGATACGCAGTATTTT.

V usage is TRBV12-3 or TRBV12-4 and J usage is TRBJ1-4; D is perhaps TRBD1 (5 bases). The V gene lost 7 bases and the J gene lost 11 bases, with 23 bases spanning the gap. This CDR3 has 15 residues. The CDR3 region is CASTTLDGTGGKLFF. The CDR3 coding sequence is TGTGCCAGCACCACCTTGGATGGGACGGGAGGGAAACTGTTTTTT.

This clonotype was counted between two and nine times. V is TRBV6-5 and J is TRBJ2-1; 7 positions match TRBD1. This CDR3 spans 15 amino acids. Germline CDR1 reads MNHEY; CDR2 reads SVGAGI. V shed 6 bases, J shed 3 bases, and the junction held 8 bases outside the gene matches. The CDR3 nucleotides are TGTGCCAGCAGCCGACAGGGAAGGAACTACAATGAGCAGTTCTTC. Translation gives CASSRQGRNYNEQFF.

This clonotype was counted many times. The chain recombines TRBV10-3 with TRBJ1-4, with 9 positions matching TRBD1. Trimming cost V 11 bases and J 5 bases; bases outside gene matches: 6. Germline lookup yields CDR1 ENHRY and CDR2 SYGVKD. This CDR3 is built from 13 residues. The DNA of the CDR3 is TGTGCCTCAAGACAGGGGGAGAATGAAAAACTGTTTTTT. The encoded protein is CASRQGENEKLFF.

The chain has TRBV5-1 and TRBJ2-2, with TRBD1 matching over 7 bases. This CDR3 contains 15 residues. Trimming removed 3 bases from V and 6 bases from J; junction bases left unmatched: 8. Germline loops: CDR1 SGHRS, CDR2 YFSETQ. The CDR3 bases are TGCGCCAGCAGCTACAGGGGTGGATCCGCCGGGGAGCTGTTTTTT. Translated, it gives CASSYRGGSAGELFF.

This clonotype occurred a few times. V and J are TRBV9 and TRBJ2-3, with 7 bases fitting TRBD1. V lost 3 bases and J lost 0; bases outside the gene matches: 4. Germline assignment: CDR1 SGDLS and CDR2 YYNGEE. The CDR3 is made up of 15 amino acids. The CDR3 region is CASSDRGDSTDTQYF. The DNA for the CDR3 is TGTGCCAGCAGCGACAGGGGTGATAGCACAGATACGCAGTATTTT.

Many counts were recorded for this clonotype. The chain links TRBV24-1 to TRBJ2-3; no clear D. The germline V gene has CDR1 KGHDR and CDR2 SFDVKD. Trimming stripped 1 base from V and 4 bases from J, with 17 bases between. The CDR3 is 17 residues long. CDR3 nucleotide sequence: TGTGCCACCAGTGATTTTCCGGAAGGGCCAAGCGCAGATACGCAGTATTTT. This translates into CATSDFPEGPSADTQYF.